This T cell receptor (beta chain) is from a study of control samples from healthy donors and cancer patients. Per germline, CDR1 SEHNR and CDR2 FQNEAQ (reference sequence). CDR3 length equals 13 residues. V gave up 4 bases and J gave up 2 bases, with 3 bases separating them. Using immunoSEQ multiplex PCR, the repertoire was profiled, and TCRdb retains in-frame clones only, with some absent. The repertoire holds about 69,000 clones, 84% seen once, with roughly 3.1% in the top ten. Sequences were obtained from PBMCs. The TCR comes from a woman aged 45 to 65 with lung cancer. V gene TRBV7-9 combines with J gene TRBJ1-6; D unresolved. CDR3 amino acids: CASSWAYNSPLHF. CDR3 coding DNA: TGTGCCAGCAGCTGGGCCTATAATTCACCCCTCCACTTT.